This TCR beta chain was recorded in a study of glioma-infiltrating T cells after dendritic cell vaccination. The CDR3 has 12 amino acids. Clones were sequenced by immunoSEQ multiplex PCR, and TCRdb holds only the in-frame ones, with some missing. The table lists roughly 47,000 clones, over 75% of them singletons. This chain uses TRBV21-1 with TRBJ1-1; the tabulated D call, TRBD1, remains unverified against the DNA. TRBV21-1 represents a pseudogene. The sample in question was blood, obtained before dendritic cell vaccination. This TCR was recovered from a human donor with glioblastoma. CDR3 region: CASKSGITEAFF. The CDR3 DNA is TGTGCCAGCAAGTCAGGGATCACTGAAGCTTTCTTT.